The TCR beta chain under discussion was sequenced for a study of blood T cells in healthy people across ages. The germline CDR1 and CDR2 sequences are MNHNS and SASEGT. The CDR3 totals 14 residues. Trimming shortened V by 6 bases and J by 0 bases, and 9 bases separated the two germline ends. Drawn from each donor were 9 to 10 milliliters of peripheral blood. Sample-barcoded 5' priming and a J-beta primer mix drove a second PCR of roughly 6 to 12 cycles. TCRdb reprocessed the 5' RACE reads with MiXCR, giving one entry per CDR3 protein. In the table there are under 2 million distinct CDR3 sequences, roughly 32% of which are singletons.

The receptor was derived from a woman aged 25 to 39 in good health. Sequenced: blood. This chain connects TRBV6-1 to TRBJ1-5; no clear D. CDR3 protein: CASRRTDSNQPQHF. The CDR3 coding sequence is TGTGCCAGCAGAAGAACAGATAGCAATCAGCCCCAGCATTTT.